One sample yielded the 3 T cell receptor beta chains listed below, sequenced in a study of cytomegalovirus exposure and HLA in healthy donors. Using immunoSEQ multiplex PCR, the repertoire was profiled, and TCRdb retains in-frame clones only, with some absent. This sample carries hundreds of thousands of clones, 90% of them seen once, and the ten largest clones take around 3.1%. The sample comprised PBMCs. These receptors all come from a woman aged 25 to 45 in good health and CMV-seronegative.

This clone is a singleton in its sample. This rearrangement joins TRBV19 to TRBJ2-2; TRBD1 aligns across 10 bases. CDR1 is LNHDA, CDR2 SQIVND, per germline (reference sequence). There are 13 residues in the CDR3. Germline trimming cut 9 bases from V and 6 bases from J; bases unmatched to any gene: 4. The CDR3 loop reads CASDRGPSGELFF. The CDR3 DNA reads as TGTGCCAGCGACAGGGGGCCCTCCGGGGAGCTGTTTTTT.

In its sample, this clone was seen a few times. This chain joins TRBV10-1 and TRBJ2-7, with 8 bases identical to TRBD2. Germline loops: CDR1 WNHNN, CDR2 SYGVQD (reference sequence). V was pared by 6 bases and J by 4 bases, with 8 bases of the junction left unmatched. CDR3 length: 14 amino acids. This chain's CDR3 is CASRLAGRNYEQYF. The CDR3 DNA sequence: TGCGCCAGCAGGTTAGCGGGAAGGAATTACGAGCAGTACTTC.

The V call is TRBV5-4, the J call TRBJ2-1; D unclear. CDR1 and CDR2 (germline): SGHNT, YYREEE (reference sequence). The CDR3 totals 15 residues. The ends were cut back, 4 bases at V and 0 bases at J, with 11 bases in the middle. The CDR3 loop reads CASSAPGTSYNEQFF. CDR3 bases: TGTGCCAGCAGCGCGCCTGGCACCTCCTACAATGAGCAGTTCTTC.